Sequencing of this T cell receptor (beta chain) was carried out in a study of cytotoxic CD8 clonotypes in ibrutinib-treated CLL. Repertoires were generated with immunoSEQ multiplex PCR, while TCRdb's copy carries only in-frame clones and drops some. Of some 93,000 clones listed, about 72% are singletons. The CDR3 has 14 residues. V lost 5 bases to trimming and J lost 7 bases; unmatched junction nucleotides: 6. Looked up from germline, CDR1 is SEHNR and CDR2 is FQNEAQ (reference sequence). Whole-study findings and limits: Progressing patients had sampling times that differed from those of sustained-remission patients. Once treatment began, public clonotypes, which were uncommon, contracted or stayed stable.

As concerns this clone: Its matching antigen is unknown.

This receptor was identified in a human donor with chronic lymphocytic leukemia. The chain couples TRBV7-9 to TRBJ1-5; 9 bases align to TRBD1. The sequenced sample was PBMCs, obtained after 12 months of ibrutinib treatment. CDR3 DNA sequence: TGTGCCAGCAGCCTCGGGACAGGGACCCAGCCCCAGCATTTT. Translating it yields CASSLGTGTQPQHF.